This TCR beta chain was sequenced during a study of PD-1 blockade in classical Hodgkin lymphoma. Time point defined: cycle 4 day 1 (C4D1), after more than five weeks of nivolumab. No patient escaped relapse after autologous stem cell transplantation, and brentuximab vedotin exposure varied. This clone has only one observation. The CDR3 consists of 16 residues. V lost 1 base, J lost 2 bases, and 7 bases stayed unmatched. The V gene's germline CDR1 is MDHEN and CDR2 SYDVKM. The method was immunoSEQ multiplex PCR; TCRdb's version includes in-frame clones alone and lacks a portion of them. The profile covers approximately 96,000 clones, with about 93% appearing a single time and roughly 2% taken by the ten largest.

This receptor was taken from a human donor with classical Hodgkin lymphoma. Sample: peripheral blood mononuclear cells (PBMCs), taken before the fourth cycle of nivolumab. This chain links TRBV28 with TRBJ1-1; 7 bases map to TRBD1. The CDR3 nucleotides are TGTGCCAGCAGTTTATATCCCAGGGGGGTTAACACTGAAGCTTTCTTT. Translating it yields CASSLYPRGVNTEAFF.